These 2 T cell receptor beta chains share one sample of origin, sequenced in a study of OX40 agonist ivuxolimab in advanced cancers. Produced via immunoSEQ multiplex PCR; TCRdb's table is partial and in-frame only. Of under 100,000 clones in the sample, approximately 80% were seen once. Source: CD4+ or CD8+ T cells sorted from blood, taken in a trial of the OX40 agonist ivuxolimab. These receptors were collected from an adult with an advanced solid tumor such as melanoma, head and neck, liver or kidney cancer.

V gene TRBV2 combines with J gene TRBJ2-5; D is unclear. Germline V gives CDR1 SNHLY, CDR2 FYNNEI. The V gene lost 2 bases and the J gene lost 5 bases, with 9 bases spanning the gap. The CDR3 runs 13 residues. CDR3 bases: TGTGCCAGCAGTGAATTGAATGGGGAGACCCAGTACTTC. Protein sequence: CASSELNGETQYF.

The rearrangement joins TRBV9 to TRBJ1-3, with unresolved D. The CDR3 runs 14 residues. The V end was cut by 0 bases, the J end by 0 bases, with 4 bases between. Germline CDR1 reads SGDLS; CDR2 reads YYNGEE. The CDR3 DNA sequence: TGTGCCAGCAGCGTAGAGACCTCTGGAAACACCATATATTTT. Its translation: CASSVETSGNTIYF.